The T cell receptor (beta chain) described here comes from a study of shared clonotypes between healthy human individuals. J gave up 3 bases and V 3 bases, and 5 bases lay outside the gene matches. The CDR3 has 15 amino acids. Germline CDR1 and CDR2: MGHRA and YSYEKL. Whole-study results and caveats: Donors were few, which limited the genetic and exposure-history diversity represented.

Some 32,000 T cell genomes, or approximately 190 ng DNA, went into the sorted-subset replicate PCRs. Authors' methods: ImmunoSEQ output held junction-only sequences without quality scores, so filtering differed. TCRdb's table, derived via immunoSEQ multiplex PCR, lists solely in-frame clones and lacks some. From that table come the V and J calls and clone size; the DNA was used to work out D and trimming. The table has 800,000 or so clones, around 96% seen once; the top ten hold about 0.25%. Remarks on this clone: The target antigen is unknown.

CD45RO-negative, CCR7-selected cells formed the naive CD8 fraction, which excluded terminally differentiated effector memory CD45RA+ cells. Each of the donors was a healthy adult who was HIV-negative and had not had a recent acute infection or vaccination. The specimen was naive CD8+ T cells sorted from blood. The chain uses TRBV4-1 and TRBJ2-7; 10 positions match TRBD1. The clonotype originates from a man under 40 in good health. Here the CDR3 DNA reads TGCGCCAGCAGCCAGGAGACAGGGGGCAACTACGAGCAGTACTTC. Protein product: CASSQETGGNYEQYF.